These 30 T cell receptor beta chains came from one sample sequenced in a study of cytomegalovirus exposure and HLA in healthy donors. PCR used 60 Vbeta primers and 13 Jbeta primers. Libraries were prepared by immunoSEQ multiplex PCR; TCRdb keeps only in-frame clonotypes and omits some of them. Of about 88,000 clones listed, 85% to 90% are singletons. Sequencing input: PBMCs. These receptors all come from a man between 18 and 29 years old in good health and CMV-seronegative.

V gene TRBV18 combines with J gene TRBJ2-7, with no clear D. V gave up 1 base and J gave up 2 bases, with 12 bases separating them. The CDR3 sequence is 15 residues long. Germline V gene data show CDR1 as KGHSH and CDR2 as LQKENI. The CDR3 DNA reads TGTGCCAGCTCACCACTTCTAGGCGCCCCCTACGAGCAGTACTTC. Translated, it gives CASSPLLGAPYEQYF.

J is TRBJ2-2 and V is TRBV25-1, with 8 bases lining up with TRBD1. The germline V gene encodes CDR1 MGHDK and CDR2 SYGVNS. The CDR3 spans 16 residues. V shed 4 bases, J shed 5 bases, and the junction held 9 bases outside the gene matches. The CDR3: CASSGRTGSWTGELFF. DNA for the CDR3: TGTGCCAGCAGTGGGCGGACAGGGTCGTGGACCGGGGAGCTGTTTTTT.

This chain links TRBV4-2 with TRBJ2-3; D is unresolved. Germline CDR1 is LGHNA and CDR2 is YNFKEQ. The CDR3 length is 14 residues. V lost 2 bases to trimming and J lost 7 bases, with 13 bases between them. CDR3 region: CASSQWARPNTQYF. In nucleotides, the CDR3 is TGTGCCAGCAGCCAATGGGCTCGTCCGAATACGCAGTATTTT.

The chain employs TRBV11-2 and TRBJ2-5, with 8 positions matching TRBD2. The J call may be in error: the DNA end matches TRBJ2-7 better. This CDR3 comprises 16 residues. The germline V gene encodes CDR1 SGHAT and CDR2 FQNNGV. The CDR3 loop reads CASSLDGPGLGYEQYF. The CDR3 bases are TGTGCCAGCAGCTTAGATGGGCCGGGACTAGGATACGAGCAGTACTTC.

The chain couples TRBV6-5 to TRBJ2-1; 7 nucleotides align to TRBD2. Trimming removed 0 bases from V and 12 bases from J; junction bases left unmatched: 8. CDR3 length: 14 amino acids. CDR1 MNHEY and CDR2 SVGAGI come from the germline V gene. The CDR3 region is CASSYSTLGGGQFF. As DNA, the CDR3 is TGTGCCAGCAGTTACTCGACCTTGGGCGGGGGGCAGTTCTTC.

CDR3 loop: CASSFRDTGGEAFF. CDR3 nucleotides: TGCGCCAGCAGCTTCCGGGACACCGGCGGTGAAGCTTTCTTT. V gene TRBV5-1 combines with J gene TRBJ1-1, with D possibly being TRBD1 (6 bases). V was pared by 2 bases and J by 7 bases, with 15 bases between. The CDR3 loop spans 14 amino acids. The germline V gene has CDR1 SGHRS and CDR2 YFSETQ. Based on the CDR3 plus reference TRBV5-1 and TRBJ1-1, the full variable domain is KAGVTQTPRYLIKTRGQQVTLSCSPISGHRSVSWYQQTPGQGLQFLFEYFSETQRNKGNFPGRFSGRQFSNSRSEMNVSTLELGDSALYLCASSFRDTGGEAFFGQGTRLTVV.

The J gene is TRBJ2-2, the V gene TRBV19, with D hard to call. The V end was cut by 3 bases, the J end by 1 base, with 6 bases between. The germline CDR1 and CDR2 sequences are LNHDA and SQIVND (reference sequence). CDR3 length: 14 residues. The CDR3 here is CASSILGNTGELFF. The CDR3 DNA sequence: TGTGCCAGTAGTATTCTCGGGAACACCGGGGAGCTGTTTTTT.

This clone was seen only once. The chain carries TRBV7-9 and TRBJ2-5; D is possibly TRBD1 (5 bases). Matching the DNA end better, TRBJ2-7 makes the J call doubtful. The length of the CDR3 is 14 residues. Per the germline V gene, CDR1 is SEHNR and CDR2 is FQNEAQ (reference sequence). CDR3: CASSLVGHSYEQYF. As DNA, the CDR3 is TGTGCCAGCAGCTTAGTTGGACACTCCTACGAGCAGTACTTC.

The chain employs TRBV2 and TRBJ2-4; 10 nucleotides line up with TRBD1. The CDR3 is 16 residues long. CDR1 and CDR2 from the germline V gene are SNHLY and FYNNEI. The V and J ends lost 4 bases and 8 bases, in that order; junction bases with no gene match: 11. The CDR3 loop reads CASSGDRGRIEDIQYF. In DNA form, the CDR3 reads TGTGCCAGCAGTGGCGACAGGGGGCGGATTGAGGACATTCAGTACTTC.

The gene calls are TRBV7-8 and TRBJ2-7; TRBD1 matches at 10 bases. Trimming took 3 bases from V and 2 from J; bases not matched to a gene: 4. Germline V gives CDR1 SGHVS, CDR2 FQNEAQ. The CDR3 contains 15 residues. The CDR3 DNA reads TGTGCCAGCAGCTTGCCGGGACAGGGGACCTACGAGCAGTACTTC. Translation: CASSLPGQGTYEQYF. The complete variable domain, with remaining parts taken from reference TRBV7-8 and TRBJ2-7, reads GAGVSQSPRYKVAKRGQDVALRCDPISGHVSLFWYQQALGQGPEFLTYFQNEAQLDKSGLPSDRFFAERPEGSVSTLKIQRTQQEDSAVYLCASSLPGQGTYEQYFGPGTRLTVT.

The V and J genes are TRBV4-1 and TRBJ2-7; maybe TRBD1 (7 bases). The CDR3 length is 19 residues. The V end lost 4 bases, the J end lost 2 bases, and 27 bases lay between the germline ends. From germline, CDR1 is MGHRA and CDR2 YSYEKL. CDR3 protein: CASSPTGGLDRAYPYEQYF. The CDR3 DNA follows: TGCGCCAGCAGCCCGACTGGGGGGCTCGACAGGGCCTATCCCTACGAGCAGTACTTC.

This chain links TRBV5-1 with TRBJ2-7; no definite D call. This CDR3 spans 15 amino acids. Germline V gene lookup returns CDR1 SGHRS and CDR2 YFSETQ. Trimming pared 4 bases from V and 0 bases from J, leaving 14 bases between. CDR3: CASSPKRLFSYEQYF. For the CDR3, the DNA is TGCGCCAGCAGCCCAAAAAGACTTTTCTCCTACGAGCAGTACTTC.

V usage is TRBV29-1 and J usage is TRBJ1-1, with D hard to call. This CDR3 region has 12 residues. V lost 4 bases and J 5 bases, leaving 11 bases between the germline ends. Germline V gene sequence: CDR1 SQVTM, CDR2 ANQGSEA. The CDR3 sequence is CSVVRSRTEAFF. DNA for the CDR3: TGCAGCGTTGTAAGGTCGAGGACTGAAGCTTTCTTT.

V usage is TRBV29-1 and J usage is TRBJ2-1; 10 bases line up with TRBD2. V trimming: 3 bases; J trimming: 12 bases; junction bases outside the gene matches: 8. Germline V lookup: CDR1 SQVTM, CDR2 ANQGSEA. The CDR3 extends over 13 amino acids. The DNA for the CDR3 is TGCAGCGTTGAGATAGCGGGAGGCCGGGGGCAGTTCTTC. It encodes CSVEIAGGRGQFF.

The count of this clone is one. The V gene is TRBV28, the J gene TRBJ1-5; D is uncertain. V lost 3 bases, J lost 0 bases, and 3 bases lay in between. CDR1 and CDR2 from the germline V gene are MDHEN and SYDVKM. The CDR3 is 13 residues long. The CDR3 DNA reads as TGTGCCAGCAGTTTTTATAGCAATCAGCCCCAGCATTTT. This sequence encodes CASSFYSNQPQHF.

This chain connects TRBV2 to TRBJ2-3, with a possible D match to TRBD2 (6 bases). The germline gives CDR1 SNHLY, CDR2 FYNNEI. The CDR3 consists of 14 residues. V was shortened by 6 bases and J by 3 bases, with 13 bases between the two germline ends. CDR3: CASRVEGATDTQYF. The CDR3 DNA is TGTGCCAGCAGAGTGGAGGGCGCGACAGATACGCAGTATTTT. The entire variable domain, with the rest obtained from reference TRBV2 and TRBJ2-3, is as follows: EPEVTQTPSHQVTQMGQEVILRCVPISNHLYFYWYRQILGQKVEFLVSFYNNEISEKSEIFDDQFSVERPDGSNFTLKIRSTKLEDSAMYFCASRVEGATDTQYFGPGTRLTVL.

The V gene is TRBV7-2, the J gene TRBJ2-6; 8 nucleotides match TRBD1. This CDR3 comprises 16 residues. Germline values: CDR1 SGHTA, CDR2 FQGNSA. V was clipped by 5 bases and J by 2 bases; unmatched bases: 5. The chain's CDR3 is CASSGRQGTGANVLTF. The CDR3 DNA sequence: TGTGCCAGCAGCGGTAGACAGGGGACTGGGGCCAACGTCCTGACTTTC.

In DNA, the CDR3 is TGTGCCAGCAGCGTAGATGAGACAGGGGTCGTGAACACTGAAGCTTTCTTT. Protein product: CASSVDETGVVNTEAFF. The V call is TRBV9, the J call TRBJ1-1; TRBD1 agrees at 8 bases. The junction had 7 bases not matched to a gene; V was cut back by 0 bases and J by 0 bases. Germline V gene sequence: CDR1 SGDLS, CDR2 YYNGEE. This CDR3 has 17 residues.

This chain links TRBV19 with TRBJ2-7, with D tentatively TRBD2 (6 bases). The V and J ends lost 6 bases and 4 bases respectively, with 16 bases between them. The CDR3 loop spans 14 amino acids. From germline, CDR1 is LNHDA and CDR2 SQIVND (reference sequence). The CDR3 nucleotides read TGTGCCAGTAGCCCCCCCGGGAGCAGGTACGAGCAGTACTTC. This sequence encodes CASSPPGSRYEQYF.

The rearrangement joins TRBV28 to TRBJ1-4, with TRBD1 matching 8 bases. V trimming: 0 bases; J trimming: 3 bases; junction bases outside the gene matches: 9. Germline CDR1 is MDHEN and CDR2 is SYDVKM. The CDR3 contains 18 residues. The CDR3 region is CASSLWSPGGRSNEKLFF. Here the CDR3 DNA reads TGTGCCAGCAGTTTATGGTCCCCAGGGGGCAGGTCTAATGAAAAACTGTTTTTT.

This chain joins TRBV6-5 and TRBJ2-5; the D gene is possibly TRBD2 (5 bases). Germline CDR1 is MNHEY and CDR2 is SVGAGI. Trimming pared 10 bases from V and 2 bases from J, leaving 14 bases between. The CDR3 spans 13 residues. This chain's CDR3 is CATKKSGQETQYF. CDR3 nucleotide sequence: TGTGCCACCAAGAAGAGCGGACAAGAGACCCAGTACTTC.

The J gene is TRBJ1-5, the V gene TRBV28; 7 positions agree with TRBD1. With 5 bases clipped from V and 4 bases from J, the junction kept 2 bases outside the gene matches. This CDR3 has 13 amino acids. Germline V gene sequence: CDR1 MDHEN, CDR2 SYDVKM. The CDR3 DNA follows: TGTGCCAGCAGTATACAGGGGAATCAGCCCCAGCATTTT. Translation: CASSIQGNQPQHF.

CDR3 residues: CASSPWGGNQPQHF. As DNA, the CDR3 is TGTGCCAGCTCACCCTGGGGAGGCAATCAGCCCCAGCATTTT. The V call is TRBV18, the J call TRBJ1-5; no definite D call. The CDR3 is made up of 14 amino acids. Trimming cost V 3 bases and J 2 bases, with 8 bases left between them. Germline CDR1 KGHSH, CDR2 LQKENI.

This rearrangement joins TRBV28 to TRBJ2-2; 9 nucleotides line up with TRBD1. Germline CDR1 reads MDHEN; CDR2 reads SYDVKM. The CDR3 extends over 16 amino acids. V trimming: 2 bases; J trimming: 3 bases; junction bases outside the gene matches: 4. CDR3 DNA: TGTGCCAGCAGTTTAGGGGGACAGGGATACACCGGGGAGCTGTTTTTT. It translates to CASSLGGQGYTGELFF.

This sequence joins TRBV27 and TRBJ2-2; 10 nucleotides align to TRBD2. Germline V gene sequence: CDR1 MNHEY, CDR2 SMNVEV (reference sequence). The CDR3 length is 15 residues. V lost 3 bases and J lost 6; bases outside the gene matches: 4. CDR3 coding DNA: TGTGCCAGCAGTTTTCTAGCGGGAGCCGCCGGGGAGCTGTTTTTT. Its translation is CASSFLAGAAGELFF.

The V and J genes are TRBV2 and TRBJ1-2; maybe TRBD1 (5 bases). V was pared by 3 bases and J by 6 bases, with 20 bases between. The CDR3 is made up of 16 amino acids. Germline V gene data show CDR1 as SNHLY and CDR2 as FYNNEI. CDR3 sequence (DNA): TGTGCCAGCAGTGACACAAATGGGGGGGGAAGAGATGGCTACACCTTC. Translation gives CASSDTNGGGRDGYTF. Combining the CDR3 with reference TRBV2 and TRBJ1-2 gives the whole variable domain EPEVTQTPSHQVTQMGQEVILRCVPISNHLYFYWYRQILGQKVEFLVSFYNNEISEKSEIFDDQFSVERPDGSNFTLKIRSTKLEDSAMYFCASSDTNGGGRDGYTFGSGTRLTVV.

The chain employs TRBV5-3 and TRBJ1-4; 10 positions agree with TRBD1. TRBV5-3 is an ORF, and what it does is uncertain. After removal of 0 bases from V and 8 bases from J, the junction contained 13 bases not matched to a gene. The CDR3 is 18 amino acids. The CDR3 sequence: CARSLAKSLGTGEEKLFF. As DNA, the CDR3 is TGTGCCAGAAGCTTGGCCAAATCTCTAGGGACAGGGGAAGAAAAACTGTTTTTT.

The chain employs TRBV2 and TRBJ2-1; 7 bases are shared with TRBD2. The CDR3 totals 15 residues. Germline CDR1 and CDR2: SNHLY and FYNNEI. The J segment lost 4 bases and the V segment lost 8 bases, leaving 11 bases of the junction unmatched. The CDR3 sequence: CASGRGLPFYNEQFF. The CDR3 region has the DNA TGTGCCAGCGGAAGGGGACTACCTTTTTACAATGAGCAGTTCTTC. Using reference TRBV2 and TRBJ2-1 for the parts outside the CDR3, the full variable domain is EPEVTQTPSHQVTQMGQEVILRCVPISNHLYFYWYRQILGQKVEFLVSFYNNEISEKSEIFDDQFSVERPDGSNFTLKIRSTKLEDSAMYFCASGRGLPFYNEQFFGPGTRLTVL.

In its sample, this clone was seen once. For the CDR3, the DNA is TGTGCCAGCAGCACCCATTCCTCGAGAAATGAAAAACTGTTTTTT. This encodes CASSTHSSRNEKLFF. The chain carries TRBV28 and TRBJ1-4, with D hard to call. The ends were cut back, 6 bases at V and 5 bases at J, with 16 bases in the middle. The CDR3 has 15 amino acids. Germline CDR1 and CDR2: MDHEN and SYDVKM.

CDR3 DNA sequence: TGTGCCAGCAGTGAAACCCTCGGGCCCCAGCATTTT. It yields the protein CASSETLGPQHF. This rearrangement joins TRBV2 to TRBJ1-5; D is unresolved. The CDR3 consists of 12 residues. Trimming removed 2 bases from V and 9 bases from J, with 8 bases in between. The germline gives CDR1 SNHLY, CDR2 FYNNEI. Complete variable domain (other parts from reference TRBV2 and TRBJ1-5): EPEVTQTPSHQVTQMGQEVILRCVPISNHLYFYWYRQILGQKVEFLVSFYNNEISEKSEIFDDQFSVERPDGSNFTLKIRSTKLEDSAMYFCASSETLGPQHFGDGTRLSIL.